This entry lists 14 T cell receptor beta chains sequenced from one sample in a study of T cell repertoires in cytomegalovirus infection (dated by TCRdb to between 2018 and 2021). These reads were obtained on an Illumina HiSeq 1500. In-frame beta chains were kept once TCRdb had trimmed the public reads at Q25 with fastp and called clones with MiXCR. Rows matching on CDR3 protein sequence are summarized as one entry with the most common DNA and genes. For this sample there are approximately 500,000 distinct CDR3 sequences; around a quarter appear just once. The ten largest clones add up to over 10% of the sample. The material sequenced was PBMCs. The receptors shown here come from a human donor in good health (CMV status not recorded). Some clones in this sample may be carry-over from other donors' samples.

The chain is built from TRBV11-2 and TRBJ2-1, with D possibly being TRBD2 (5 bases). Trimming took 5 bases from V and 6 from J, leaving 20 bases between them. The V gene's germline CDR1 is SGHAT and CDR2 FQNNGV. This CDR3 comprises 16 residues. DNA of the CDR3: TGTGCCAGCAGCCGATCTTTAAGGGAGTGGAGCAATGAGCAGTTCTTC. Translated: CASSRSLREWSNEQFF.

This CDR3 reads CASSQPQTYGYTF. The CDR3 DNA follows: TGTGCCAGCAGCCAACCCCAGACCTATGGCTACACCTTC. The rearrangement joins TRBV3-1 to TRBJ1-2, with no clear D. The germline CDR1 and CDR2 sequences are LGHDT and YNNKEL (reference sequence). V shed 2 bases and J shed 4 bases, with 8 bases lying between them. This CDR3 is 13 amino acids long.

At least ten counts were recorded for this clonotype. The chain employs TRBV7-2 and TRBJ1-6, with 8 bases identical to TRBD1. The CDR3 is 15 amino acids. With V trimmed by 2 bases and J by 6 bases, 3 bases remained unmatched. The germline CDR1 and CDR2 sequences are SGHTA and FQGNSA. The CDR3 spells CASSLSDRVNSPLHF. CDR3 nucleotide sequence: TGTGCCAGCAGCTTATCGGACAGGGTTAATTCACCCCTCCACTTT.

This clonotype was seen a few times. The chain carries TRBV12-5 and TRBJ2-2, with 9 nucleotides matching TRBD2. Germline V gene sequence: CDR1 LGHNT, CDR2 FRNRAP. Germline trimming cut 6 bases from V and 6 bases from J; bases unmatched to any gene: 11. The CDR3 spans 16 residues. The CDR3 DNA follows: TGTGCTAGTGGCCCTGGAGTAGCGGGGGTTCCCGGGGAGCTGTTTTTT. Translation gives CASGPGVAGVPGELFF.

This rearrangement joins TRBV29-1 to TRBJ2-5; D ambiguous. Germline CDR1 is SQVTM and CDR2 is ANQGSEA. Trimming cost V 0 bases and J 7 bases, with 9 bases left between them. The CDR3 length is 12 residues. The CDR3 DNA sequence: TGCAGCGTTGAAGACAGGCCAGGGACCCAGTACTTC. Translation gives CSVEDRPGTQYF.

This clonotype showed up just a few times. CDR3 residues: CASSPPGTGANVLTF. In DNA form, the CDR3 reads TGTGCCAGCAGTCCCCCGGGAACTGGGGCCAACGTCCTGACTTTC. The V gene is TRBV6-2 or TRBV6-3, the J gene TRBJ2-6; D is possibly TRBD2 (5 bases). This CDR3 is 15 amino acids long. The V end lost 5 bases, the J end lost 2 bases, and 10 bases lay between the germline ends. Germline V lookup: CDR1 MNHEY, CDR2 SVGEGT.

As DNA, the CDR3 is TGTGCCAGCAGCTTATTTGTCGGACAGGGGGCCGCCCTTCGGGAGCTGTTTTTT. Its protein product is CASSLFVGQGAALRELFF. The genes are TRBV7-2 and TRBJ2-2, with 11 bases aligning to TRBD1. Germline assignment: CDR1 SGHTA and CDR2 FQGNSA. Germline trimming cut 2 bases from V and 9 bases from J; bases unmatched to any gene: 14. The CDR3 sequence is 18 residues long. The complete variable domain, with remaining parts taken from reference TRBV7-2 and TRBJ2-2, reads GAGVSQSPSNKVTEKGKDVELRCDPISGHTALYWYRQSLGQGLEFLIYFQGNSAPDKSGLPSDRFSAERTGGSVSTLTIQRTQQEDSAVYLCASSLFVGQGAALRELFFGEGSRLTVL.

The chain employs TRBV5-5 and TRBJ1-1; tentatively, D is TRBD1 (5 bases). Looked up from germline, CDR1 is SGHKS and CDR2 is YYEKEE (reference sequence). The germline V and J ends were trimmed by 4 bases and 0 bases, with 13 bases remaining between them. The CDR3 loop spans 15 amino acids. CDR3 bases: TGTGCCAGCAGCCTTTTGGGGGTCGTGAACACTGAAGCTTTCTTT. It yields the protein CASSLLGVVNTEAFF.

This clonotype occurred a few times. The gene calls are TRBV19 and TRBJ2-1; TRBD2 aligns across 7 bases. This CDR3 spans 15 amino acids. Unmatched junction bases numbered 7, after V lost 7 bases and J lost 1 base. CDR1 and CDR2 (germline): LNHDA, SQIVND (reference sequence). CDR3 sequence: CASKDREDSYNEQFF. The CDR3 bases are TGTGCCAGTAAGGACCGGGAGGATTCCTACAATGAGCAGTTCTTC.

The chain is built from TRBV12-3 or TRBV12-4 and TRBJ2-3; D not resolved. This CDR3 is 16 amino acids long. Trimming stripped 3 bases from V and 0 bases from J, with 13 bases between. CDR3 nucleotides: TGTGCCAGCAGTTTGTTTGAGACCTCTAGCACAGATACGCAGTATTTT. Its translation is CASSLFETSSTDTQYF.

Details on this clonotype: This may be a read error: a much more frequent sequence differs by one nucleotide. The V call is TRBV7-2, the J call TRBJ2-3, with a possible D match to TRBD1 (6 bases). The CDR3 totals 16 residues. Germline loops: CDR1 SGHTA, CDR2 FQGNSA. The V end was cut by 0 bases, the J end by 1 base, with 11 bases between. CDR3 residues: CASSLAQGWGTDTQYF. The DNA of the CDR3 is TGTGCCAGCAGCTTAGCACAGGGATGGGGCACAGATACGCAGTATTTT.

This clonotype was counted between two and nine times. The chain links TRBV6-2 or TRBV6-3 to TRBJ1-5; D is undetermined. CDR1 and CDR2 (germline): MNHEY, SVGEGT. The CDR3 spans 16 residues. Trimming left V 2 bases short and J 3 bases short, with 14 bases between. The DNA of the CDR3 is TGTGCCAGCAGTTACGTTGTGGCGTATAACAATCAGCCCCAGCATTTT. This sequence encodes CASSYVVAYNNQPQHF.

The chain links TRBV3-1 to TRBJ2-5, with 9 nucleotides matching TRBD2. The CDR3 consists of 12 residues. Germline V lookup: CDR1 LGHDT, CDR2 YNNKEL (reference sequence). J lost 9 bases, V lost 1 base, and 0 bases had no gene match. The CDR3 spells CASSQGGRAQYF. The CDR3 bases are TGTGCCAGCAGCCAAGGCGGGAGGGCCCAGTACTTC.

The CDR3 is CASSQDWGGEAFF. DNA for the CDR3: TGCGCCAGCAGCCAAGATTGGGGGGGTGAAGCTTTCTTT. The rearrangement links TRBV4-3 to TRBJ1-1; D perhaps matches TRBD1 (5 bases). V was shortened by 0 bases and J by 7 bases, with 9 bases between the two germline ends. Germline V CDR1 and CDR2: LGHNA, YSLEER. The CDR3 extends over 13 amino acids.